This T cell receptor beta chain originates from a study of beta chain features in type 1 diabetes. As for the study in general: The patient and healthy donor groups were comparable for age, gender and cell yields.

The CDR3 totals 15 residues. The trim removed 5 bases at V and 4 bases at J, leaving 7 bases unmatched. In germline, CDR1 is LGHNA, CDR2 YSLEER. Turning to this clone: Its specificity is not known.

General study points: Researchers reported that naive, central memory and Treg TCRB repertoires appeared more similar in patients than in healthy donors.

The sequenced template was cDNA made from the entire isolated RNA. Data came from immunoSEQ multiplex PCR; TCRdb stores just in-frame clones and leaves some out. Found here are almost 350,000 clones, roughly a fifth of them singletons; the top ten hold roughly 0.045%. This TCR came from a young woman in good health. The chain carries TRBV4-3 and TRBJ2-1, with TRBD1 matching over 8 bases. Sequenced sample: naive CD4+ T cells from blood. CDR3 loop: CASSEQGGRYNEQFF. DNA of the CDR3: TGCGCCAGCAGCGAACAGGGGGGCCGGTACAATGAGCAGTTCTTC.